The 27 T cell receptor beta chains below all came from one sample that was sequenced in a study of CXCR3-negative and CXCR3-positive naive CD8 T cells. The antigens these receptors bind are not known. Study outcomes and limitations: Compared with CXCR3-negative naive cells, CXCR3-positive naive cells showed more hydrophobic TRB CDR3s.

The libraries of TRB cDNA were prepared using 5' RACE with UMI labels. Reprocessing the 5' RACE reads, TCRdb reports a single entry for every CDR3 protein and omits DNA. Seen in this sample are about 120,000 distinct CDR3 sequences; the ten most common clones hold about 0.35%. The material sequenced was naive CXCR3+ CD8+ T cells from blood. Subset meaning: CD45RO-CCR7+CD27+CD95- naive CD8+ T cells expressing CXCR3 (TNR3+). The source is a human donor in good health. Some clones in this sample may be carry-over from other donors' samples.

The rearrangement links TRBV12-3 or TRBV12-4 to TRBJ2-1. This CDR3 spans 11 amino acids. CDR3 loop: CASSFGNFQFF.

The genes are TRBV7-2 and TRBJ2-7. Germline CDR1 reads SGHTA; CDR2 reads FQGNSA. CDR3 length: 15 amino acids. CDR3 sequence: CASSAIGSVSYEQYF. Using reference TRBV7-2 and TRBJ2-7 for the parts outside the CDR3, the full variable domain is GAGVSQSPSNKVTEKGKDVELRCDPISGHTALYWYRQSLGQGLEFLIYFQGNSAPDKSGLPSDRFSAERTGGSVSTLTIQRTQQEDSAVYLCASSAIGSVSYEQYFGPGTRLTVT.

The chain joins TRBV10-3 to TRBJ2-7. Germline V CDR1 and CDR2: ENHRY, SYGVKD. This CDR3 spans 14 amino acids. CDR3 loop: CAISESGTLYEQYF.

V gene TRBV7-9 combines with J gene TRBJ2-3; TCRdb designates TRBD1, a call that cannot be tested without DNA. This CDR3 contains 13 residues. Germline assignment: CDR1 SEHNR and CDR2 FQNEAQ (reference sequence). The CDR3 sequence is CASWDSLTDTQYF.

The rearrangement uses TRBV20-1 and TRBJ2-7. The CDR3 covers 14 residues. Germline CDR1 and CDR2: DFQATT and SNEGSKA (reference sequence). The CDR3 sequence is CSASRFTSDYEQYF.

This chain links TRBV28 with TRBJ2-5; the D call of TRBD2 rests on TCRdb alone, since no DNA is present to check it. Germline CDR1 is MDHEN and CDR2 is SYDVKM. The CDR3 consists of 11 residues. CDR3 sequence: CASSPSETQYF.

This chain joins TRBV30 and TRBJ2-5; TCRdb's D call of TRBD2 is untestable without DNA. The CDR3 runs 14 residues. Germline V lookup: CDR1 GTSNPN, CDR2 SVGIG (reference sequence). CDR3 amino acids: CAWSEDISGKTQYF.

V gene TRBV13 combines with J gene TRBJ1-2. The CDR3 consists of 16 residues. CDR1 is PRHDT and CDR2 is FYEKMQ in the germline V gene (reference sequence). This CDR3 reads CASSINEGGTNYGYTF.

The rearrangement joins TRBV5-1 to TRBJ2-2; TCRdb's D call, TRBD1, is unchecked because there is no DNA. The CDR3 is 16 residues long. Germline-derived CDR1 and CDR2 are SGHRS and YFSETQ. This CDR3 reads CASSLVGTGNTGELFF.

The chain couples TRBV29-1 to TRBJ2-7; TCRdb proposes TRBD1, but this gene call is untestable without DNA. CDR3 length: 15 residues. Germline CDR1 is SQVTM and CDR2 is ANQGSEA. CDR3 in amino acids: CSVEVADRVGYEQYF.

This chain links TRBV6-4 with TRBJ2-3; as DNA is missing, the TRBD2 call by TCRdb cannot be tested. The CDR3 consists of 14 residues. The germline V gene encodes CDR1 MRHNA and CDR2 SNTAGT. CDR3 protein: CASSDGRGTDTQYF.

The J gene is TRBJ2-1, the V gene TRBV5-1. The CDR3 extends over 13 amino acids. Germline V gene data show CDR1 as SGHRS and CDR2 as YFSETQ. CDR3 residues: CASSLWSGNEQFF.

The CDR3 sequence is CASTIPGTGNPYEQYF. This chain joins TRBV28 and TRBJ2-7; TCRdb lists TRBD1, though no DNA is available to test this call. Germline V CDR1 and CDR2: MDHEN, SYDVKM. The CDR3 totals 16 residues.

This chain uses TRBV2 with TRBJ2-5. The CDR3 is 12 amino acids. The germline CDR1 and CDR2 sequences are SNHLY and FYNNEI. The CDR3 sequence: CASRISRETQYF.

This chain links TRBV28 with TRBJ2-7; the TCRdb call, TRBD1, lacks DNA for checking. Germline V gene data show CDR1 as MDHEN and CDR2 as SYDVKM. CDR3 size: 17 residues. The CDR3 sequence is CASSLFEYSFPWEEQYF.

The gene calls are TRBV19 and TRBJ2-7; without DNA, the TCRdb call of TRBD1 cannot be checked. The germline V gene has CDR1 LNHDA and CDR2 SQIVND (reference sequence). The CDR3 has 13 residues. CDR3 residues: CASSRGRGYEQYF.

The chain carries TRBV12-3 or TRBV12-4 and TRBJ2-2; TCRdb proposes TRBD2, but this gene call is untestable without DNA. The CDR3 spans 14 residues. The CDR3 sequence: CASSFPVGAGELFF.

CDR3 in amino acids: CASSPGVGREAFF. The V call is TRBV11-2, the J call TRBJ1-1. CDR3 length: 13 residues. The germline V gene has CDR1 SGHAT and CDR2 FQNNGV.

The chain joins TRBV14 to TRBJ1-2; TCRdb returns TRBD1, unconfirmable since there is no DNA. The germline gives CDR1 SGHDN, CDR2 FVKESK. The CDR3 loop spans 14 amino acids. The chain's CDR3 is CASSRDRTAYGYTF.

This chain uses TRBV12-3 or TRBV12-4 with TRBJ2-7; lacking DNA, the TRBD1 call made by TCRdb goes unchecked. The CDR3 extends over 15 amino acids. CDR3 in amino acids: CASRVGQGTLYEQYF.

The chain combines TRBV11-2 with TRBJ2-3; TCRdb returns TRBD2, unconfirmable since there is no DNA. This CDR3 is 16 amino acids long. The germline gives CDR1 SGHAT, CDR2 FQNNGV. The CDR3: CASSLPRAEEGDTQYF.

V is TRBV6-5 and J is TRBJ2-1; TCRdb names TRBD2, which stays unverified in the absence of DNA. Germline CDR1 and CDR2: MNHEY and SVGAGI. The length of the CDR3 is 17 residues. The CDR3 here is CASRTIRTSGRYNEQFF.

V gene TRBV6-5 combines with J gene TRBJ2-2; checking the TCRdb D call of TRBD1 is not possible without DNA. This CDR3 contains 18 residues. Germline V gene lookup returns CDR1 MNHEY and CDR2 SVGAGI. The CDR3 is CASSWSPPGGIAGGELFF.

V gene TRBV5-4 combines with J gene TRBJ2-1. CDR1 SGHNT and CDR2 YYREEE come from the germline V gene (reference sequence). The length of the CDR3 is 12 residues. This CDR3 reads CASRLAGFEQFF.

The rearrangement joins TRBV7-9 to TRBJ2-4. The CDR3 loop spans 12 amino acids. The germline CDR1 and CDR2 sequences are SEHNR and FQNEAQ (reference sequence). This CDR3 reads CASSWTEDIQYF. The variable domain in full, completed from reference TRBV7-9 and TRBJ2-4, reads DTGVSQNPRHKITKRGQNVTFRCDPISEHNRLYWYRQTLGQGPEFLTYFQNEAQLEKSRLLSDRFSAERPKGSFSTLEIQRTEQGDSAMYLCASSWTEDIQYFGAGTRLSVL.

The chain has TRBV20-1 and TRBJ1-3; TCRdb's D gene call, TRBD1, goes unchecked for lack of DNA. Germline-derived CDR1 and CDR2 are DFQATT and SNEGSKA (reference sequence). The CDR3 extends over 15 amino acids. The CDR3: CSARDRGADGNTIYF.

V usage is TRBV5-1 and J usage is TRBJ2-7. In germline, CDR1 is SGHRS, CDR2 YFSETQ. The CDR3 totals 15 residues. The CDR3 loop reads CASSLAQGSTYEQYF.